This is a list of T cell receptor beta chains from one sample in a study of radiotherapy plus CTLA-4 blockade in lung cancer. Sequenced by immunoSEQ multiplex PCR; TCRdb stores in-frame clones only, minus some. Of around 72,000 clones listed, over 65% are singletons. This specimen was peripheral blood, taken from a patient treated with radiotherapy plus ipilimumab. These receptors were collected from a human donor with non-small cell lung cancer who had a complete response to radiotherapy plus ipilimumab. Both conserved end residues are part of each CDR3.

CDR3aa,v_gene,j_gene
CASSSNDRGGYGYTF,TRBV18,TRBJ1-2
CASSETDMNTEAFF,TRBV5-1,TRBJ1-1
CASSFTRGDEQFF,TRBV7-6,TRBJ2-1
CASSVGRGWTDTQYF,TRBV9,TRBJ2-3
CASSFTLAGATDTQYF,TRBV5-4,TRBJ2-3
CASSPPFPVHGFF,TRBV7-9,TRBJ2-1
CASSLGRYEQYF,TRBV7-9,TRBJ2-7
CAIRGASGQSLLKAFF,TRBV10-3,TRBJ1-1
CASSQGGLAGARSIQYF,TRBV4-1,TRBJ2-4
CSDRDRNYGYTF,TRBV29-1,TRBJ1-2
CASSEGTRNQPQHF,TRBV7-2,TRBJ1-5
CASSEREGGDTEAFF,TRBV2,TRBJ1-1
CASSAAGQGGEQFF,TRBV9,TRBJ2-1
CASSPDRYEQYF,TRBV10-1,TRBJ2-7
CAWSWRQGAPEAFF,TRBV30,TRBJ1-1
CASSSQNTEAFF,TRBV6-6,TRBJ1-1
CASSPRDRDTGELFF,TRBV5-4,TRBJ2-2
CASSLNGEAGDSGANVLTF,TRBV5-1,TRBJ2-6
CVSGGAEVYGYTF,TRBV2,TRBJ1-2
CASSLSGGPGETQYF,TRBV5-4,TRBJ2-5
CASSQAGTGSSTDTQYF,TRBV4-3,TRBJ2-3
CASSEGRNYGYTF,TRBV2,TRBJ1-2
CASSLSAATNEKLFF,TRBV5-1,TRBJ1-4
CASSLPGQGREKLFF,TRBV7-2,TRBJ1-4
CASSPSGTTTDTQYF,TRBV11-2,TRBJ2-3
CASSQVIFYSNQPQHF,TRBV4-1,TRBJ1-5
CASSLAGQASYGYTF,TRBV11-2,TRBJ1-2
CASSIWERRGGYTF,TRBV19,TRBJ1-2
CASSSDSNQPQHF,TRBV28,TRBJ1-5
CASSFRTGGRGEAFF,TRBV28,TRBJ1-1
CASRLDRGLYGYTF,TRBV5-8,TRBJ1-2
CASSVKADRGKSSGANVLTF,TRBV9,TRBJ2-6
CAWSKVGAFF,TRBV30,TRBJ1-1
CASRPGEGAGEQFF,TRBV5-1,TRBJ2-1
CASSHERIKNIQYF,TRBV11-3,TRBJ2-4
CASSLGGTGYEQYF,TRBV5-1,TRBJ2-7
CASSENSGGAYEQYF,TRBV10-1,TRBJ2-7
CASTEGTGWETQYF,TRBV6-6,TRBJ2-5
CASRREDSANSPLHF,TRBV6-5,TRBJ1-6
CAISEAGQETQYF,TRBV10-3,TRBJ2-5
CASGEGYVSTEAFF,TRBV2,TRBJ1-1
CASSQVGQGFSYEQYF,TRBV4-1,TRBJ2-7
CASSSLAGGPVEQFF,TRBV7-2,TRBJ2-1
CASSQDHNYGYTF,TRBV4-3,TRBJ1-2
CASSLGTSRDQPQHF,TRBV5-1,TRBJ1-5
CASSLELSTGELFF,TRBV7-9,TRBJ2-2
CASSADSNYGYTF,TRBV9,TRBJ1-2
CASNAPGINTGELFF,TRBV19,TRBJ2-2
CASSQSRTTNYGYTF,TRBV7-2,TRBJ1-2
CASSPRQETGAGEKLFF,TRBV18,TRBJ1-4
CASSSPWDSSGANVLTF,TRBV21-1,TRBJ2-6
CASSLSAGINQPQHF,TRBV5-1,TRBJ1-5
CSALDTGEDQPQHF,TRBV29-1,TRBJ1-5
CASSGQTEKLFF,TRBV2,TRBJ1-4
CASSPGGKGYEQYF,TRBV7-2,TRBJ2-7
CASSRGGTGNTIYF,TRBV19,TRBJ1-3
CASSFGQNYGYTF,TRBV27,TRBJ1-2